The 24 T cell receptor beta chains reported below all come from one sample, sequenced in a study of cytomegalovirus exposure and HLA in healthy donors. Primers: 60 Vbeta forward and 13 Jbeta reverse. Libraries were prepared by immunoSEQ multiplex PCR; TCRdb keeps only in-frame clonotypes and omits some of them. The sample consists of 60,000 to 65,000 clones, around 87% of them appearing once. The material sequenced was PBMCs. Source of these receptors: a man between 18 and 35 years old in good health and CMV-seronegative.

The genes are TRBV10-3 and TRBJ2-1; 15 bases line up with TRBD2. Trimming cost V 8 bases and J 9 bases; bases outside gene matches: 5. This CDR3 region has 14 residues. Per the germline V gene, CDR1 is ENHRY and CDR2 is SYGVKD. The CDR3, as DNA: TGTGCCATCGGGACTAGCGGGGGGTACGGTGAGCAGTTCTTC. Its protein product is CAIGTSGGYGEQFF.

This chain connects TRBV10-1 to TRBJ2-1; a possible D gene is TRBD2 (6 bases). The CDR3 is 15 amino acids. Trimming left V 3 bases short and J 8 bases short, with 17 bases between. CDR1 is WNHNN, CDR2 SYGVQD, per germline (reference sequence). CDR3 sequence reads: CASSELGDSIDEQFF. CDR3 coding DNA: TGCGCCAGCAGTGAATTAGGGGACTCCATCGATGAGCAGTTCTTC.

The genes are TRBV28 and TRBJ2-1, with 7 bases identical to TRBD1. The CDR3 totals 13 residues. V trimming: 6 bases; J trimming: 3 bases; junction bases outside the gene matches: 2. Looked up from germline, CDR1 is MDHEN and CDR2 is SYDVKM. This CDR3 reads CASSRDSYNEQFF. The DNA for the CDR3 is TGTGCCAGCAGCCGGGACAGCTACAATGAGCAGTTCTTC.

This rearrangement joins TRBV9 to TRBJ2-7; 9 bases are shared with TRBD1. The trim removed 0 bases at V and 4 bases at J, leaving 2 bases unmatched. The germline V gene has CDR1 SGDLS and CDR2 YYNGEE. The CDR3 is 14 residues long. The CDR3 DNA is TGTGCCAGCAGCGTAGAGGGACAGGGATACGAGCAGTACTTC. This translates into CASSVEGQGYEQYF. Full variable domain (outside the CDR3, taken from reference TRBV9 and TRBJ2-7): DSGVTQTPKHLITATGQRVTLRCSPRSGDLSVYWYQQSLDQGLQFLIQYYNGEERAKGNILERFSAQQFPDLHSELNLSSLELGDSALYFCASSVEGQGYEQYFGPGTRLTVT.

The chain uses TRBV18 and TRBJ2-5, with D perhaps matching TRBD2 (5 bases). Germline CDR1 is KGHSH and CDR2 is LQKENI. The CDR3 is made up of 13 amino acids. Between the trimmed V and J ends, which lost 3 bases and 4 bases, there was a span of 9 bases. CDR3: CASSPGEGETQYF. The CDR3 DNA reads as TGTGCCAGCTCACCGGGTGAGGGAGAGACCCAGTACTTC.

This chain links TRBV9 with TRBJ2-5; tentatively, D is TRBD2 (5 bases). The germline gives CDR1 SGDLS, CDR2 YYNGEE. The CDR3 is 15 amino acids. V lost 3 bases and J 5 bases, leaving 17 bases between the germline ends. CDR3 nucleotides: TGTGCCAGCAGCGGCGGAGGTGCTCCTCTGGAGACCCAGTACTTC. Translating gives CASSGGGAPLETQYF.

This clone was observed once. The chain uses TRBV6-5 and TRBJ1-2; 7 nucleotides match TRBD1. Looked up from germline, CDR1 is MNHEY and CDR2 is SVGAGI. After removal of 7 bases from V and 7 bases from J, the junction contained 9 bases not matched to a gene. This CDR3 is 13 amino acids long. In DNA, the CDR3 is TGTGCCAGCAACCCTTCCGCAGGGGGTGGCTACACCTTC. Protein: CASNPSAGGGYTF.

The chain employs TRBV9 and TRBJ1-5; D remains unclear. This CDR3 comprises 14 residues. Trimming left V 3 bases short and J 6 bases short, with 13 bases between. Germline values: CDR1 SGDLS, CDR2 YYNGEE. The CDR3 reads CASSAGGLGQPQHF. CDR3 sequence (DNA): TGTGCCAGCAGCGCGGGAGGCCTGGGTCAGCCCCAGCATTTT.

This chain links TRBV7-6 with TRBJ2-7, with 8 nucleotides matching TRBD2. From germline, CDR1 is SGHVS and CDR2 FNYEAQ. Losses at the gene ends were 5 bases for V and 4 bases for J; bases not matched to a gene: 10. The CDR3 spans 15 residues. Here the CDR3 reads CASSPRSGEEYEQYF. The DNA of the CDR3 is TGTGCCAGCAGCCCCCGTAGCGGGGAGGAGTACGAGCAGTACTTC.

The genes are TRBV4-1 and TRBJ1-2; possibly TRBD1 for D (6 bases). Trimming took 3 bases from V and 3 from J, leaving 11 bases between them. There are 14 residues in the CDR3. CDR1 and CDR2 from the germline V gene are MGHRA and YSYEKL. CDR3 region: CASSQTDSHYGYTF. CDR3 DNA sequence: TGCGCCAGCAGCCAGACGGACAGTCACTATGGCTACACCTTC.

V and J are TRBV6-5 and TRBJ2-7; 8 bases are shared with TRBD2. The CDR3 totals 14 residues. The germline CDR1 and CDR2 sequences are MNHEY and SVGAGI. The J segment lost 0 bases and the V segment lost 6 bases, leaving 4 bases of the junction unmatched. In nucleotides, the CDR3 is TGTGCCAGCAGCACCAGCGGGGGCTCCTACGAGCAGTACTTC. It codes for CASSTSGGSYEQYF.

For the CDR3, the DNA is TGCGCCAGCAGCTTGGTGGCGGACACTGAAGCTTTCTTT. The encoded protein is CASSLVADTEAFF. V and J are TRBV5-1 and TRBJ1-1; the D is unclear. The ends were cut back, 0 bases at V and 3 bases at J, with 6 bases in the middle. The CDR3 extends over 13 amino acids. Germline loops: CDR1 SGHRS, CDR2 YFSETQ. The full variable domain, rest sourced from reference TRBV5-1 and TRBJ1-1, is KAGVTQTPRYLIKTRGQQVTLSCSPISGHRSVSWYQQTPGQGLQFLFEYFSETQRNKGNFPGRFSGRQFSNSRSEMNVSTLELGDSALYLCASSLVADTEAFFGQGTRLTVV.

The V and J genes are TRBV6-5 and TRBJ2-1, with D perhaps TRBD2 (5 bases). Deletions cut 0 bases from V and 3 bases from J, with 6 bases between. Germline V gene data show CDR1 as MNHEY and CDR2 as SVGAGI. The CDR3 length is 14 residues. CDR3 DNA sequence: TGTGCCAGCAGTTACTCGACTATCTACAATGAGCAGTTCTTC. This sequence encodes CASSYSTIYNEQFF.

The chain has TRBV28 and TRBJ1-4; perhaps TRBD1 as D (5 bases). CDR3 length equals 17 residues. Trimming took off 1 base at V and 12 bases at J, with 24 bases between the two ends. Germline-derived CDR1 and CDR2 are MDHEN and SYDVKM. CDR3 residues: CASSLSPYGGGLGELFF. The CDR3 nucleotides read TGTGCCAGCAGTTTATCCCCGTATGGGGGAGGTTTAGGGGAACTGTTTTTT.

This chain links TRBV5-4 with TRBJ1-2; 7 bases align to TRBD1. This CDR3 contains 14 residues. V gave up 3 bases and J gave up 4 bases; unmatched junction bases: 6. Germline V gene sequence: CDR1 SGHNT, CDR2 YYREEE (reference sequence). Here the CDR3 reads CASSWGTALYGYTF. The CDR3 DNA sequence: TGTGCCAGCAGCTGGGGGACAGCTCTCTATGGCTACACCTTC. Using reference TRBV5-4 and TRBJ1-2 for the parts outside the CDR3, the full variable domain is ETGVTQSPTHLIKTRGQQVTLRCSSQSGHNTVSWYQQALGQGPQFIFQYYREEENGRGNFPPRFSGLQFPNYSSELNVNALELDDSALYLCASSWGTALYGYTFGSGTRLTVV.

This chain joins TRBV7-2 and TRBJ2-7; 15 bases are shared with TRBD2. The CDR3 spans 18 residues. J lost 0 bases, V lost 4 bases, and 7 bases had no gene match. Germline V CDR1 and CDR2: SGHTA, FQGNSA. The chain's CDR3 is CASSSGLAGGKPSYEQYF. As DNA, the CDR3 is TGTGCCAGCAGCTCGGGACTAGCGGGGGGAAAACCCTCCTACGAGCAGTACTTC.

V usage is TRBV6-5 and J usage is TRBJ2-3, with 7 bases aligning to TRBD2. Germline values: CDR1 MNHEY, CDR2 SVGAGI. This CDR3 spans 13 amino acids. V shed 8 bases and J 1 base; nucleotides not matched to a gene: 3. DNA of the CDR3: TGTGCCAGCTCAGGGAGGGGCACAGATACGCAGTATTTT. The encoded protein is CASSGRGTDTQYF.

The V call is TRBV6-6, the J call TRBJ2-7; 7 bases agree with TRBD1. Germline assignment: CDR1 MNHNY and CDR2 SVGAGI (reference sequence). The CDR3 is made up of 16 amino acids. V dropped 2 bases and J dropped 4; count of bases not matched to a gene: 11. The CDR3 loop is CASSYLRQGSRYEQYF. Here the CDR3 DNA reads TGTGCCAGCAGTTACCTACGACAGGGAAGTAGGTACGAGCAGTACTTC.

This clone was counted a single time. The chain combines TRBV5-4 with TRBJ1-5, with TRBD1 matching 11 bases. J lost 0 bases, V lost 5 bases, and 7 bases had no gene match. The CDR3 consists of 17 residues. In germline, CDR1 is SGHNT, CDR2 YYREEE (reference sequence). This CDR3 is CASSPGQGVYSNQPQHF. DNA for the CDR3: TGTGCCAGCAGTCCGGGACAGGGGGTTTATAGCAATCAGCCCCAGCATTTT.

There are a few counts of this clone. The chain carries TRBV10-3 and TRBJ2-5, with D maybe TRBD2 (6 bases). Looked up from germline, CDR1 is ENHRY and CDR2 is SYGVKD. Trimming shortened V by 10 bases and J by 2 bases, and 17 bases separated the two germline ends. The CDR3 is 14 amino acids. The CDR3 nucleotides are TGTGCCACTGGCCGGGACTTGCAACAAGAGACCCAGTACTTC. Translated, it gives CATGRDLQQETQYF.

A few counts support this clone. V is TRBV6-5 and J is TRBJ2-1, with a weak D call TRBD2 (5 bases). CDR3 length: 14 amino acids. Deletions cut 6 bases from V and 0 bases from J, with 9 bases between. Germline CDR1 reads MNHEY; CDR2 reads SVGAGI. CDR3 amino acids: CASSPTSSYNEQFF. CDR3 nucleotides: TGTGCCAGCAGCCCAACTAGCTCCTACAATGAGCAGTTCTTC.

The rearrangement joins TRBV7-3 to TRBJ2-5, with 7 bases lining up with TRBD2. The CDR3 covers 13 residues. CDR1 SGHTA and CDR2 FQGTGA come from the germline V gene. Trimming removed 5 bases from V and 3 bases from J; junction bases left unmatched: 3. The CDR3 spells CASSDSGEETQYF. CDR3 nucleotide sequence: TGTGCCAGCAGCGACAGCGGGGAAGAGACCCAGTACTTC.

For the CDR3, the DNA is TGTGCCAGCAGTGCGGGGGGAAACTACGAGCAGTACTTC. Its protein is CASSAGGNYEQYF. This rearrangement joins TRBV2 to TRBJ2-7, with 7 bases matching TRBD2. This CDR3 spans 13 amino acids. Germline V CDR1 and CDR2: SNHLY, FYNNEI. J gave up 3 bases and V 4 bases, and 3 bases lay outside the gene matches.

The chain is built from TRBV10-1 and TRBJ2-7; D may be TRBD1 (6 bases). V lost 2 bases and J lost 4, with 12 bases in between. The CDR3 has 14 amino acids. Germline lookup yields CDR1 WNHNN and CDR2 SYGVQD (reference sequence). The CDR3 DNA sequence: TGCGCCAGCAGTGAGGGACCAGGGGTATACGAGCAGTACTTC. Residues: CASSEGPGVYEQYF.